This passage covers 9 T cell receptor beta chains from one sample sequenced in a study of T cell responses to AZD1222 COVID-19 vaccine. Profiling relied on immunoSEQ multiplex PCR, and the TCRdb table lists in-frame clones only, not all of them. The sample holds 65,000 to 80,000 clones, approximately 90% seen once. The input for sequencing was peripheral blood, taken 28 days after the second dose of the MenACWY control vaccine. Source of these receptors: an adult who received the MenACWY meningococcal vaccine as a control.

CDR3 coding DNA: TGCGCCAGCAGCTCGGACTATGGAGGGACCCAGTACTTC. Translation gives CASSSDYGGTQYF. The chain is built from TRBV5-1 and TRBJ2-5; TRBD2 might be the D (6 bases). Between the trimmed V and J ends, which lost 3 bases and 7 bases, there was a span of 13 bases. Per germline, CDR1 SGHRS and CDR2 YFSETQ. This CDR3 is 13 amino acids long.

The J gene is TRBJ2-3, the V gene TRBV11-3; 11 bases fit TRBD2. V shed 3 bases, J shed 3 bases, and the junction held 5 bases outside the gene matches. Looked up from germline, CDR1 is SGHNT and CDR2 is YENEEA. The CDR3 contains 16 residues. Written as DNA, the CDR3 is TGTGCCAGCAGCTTCGGAAGGACTAGCGGGACAGATACGCAGTATTTT. Translating gives CASSFGRTSGTDTQYF.

V usage is TRBV5-1 and J usage is TRBJ2-2, with unresolved D. CDR3 length equals 11 residues. Germline V gene data show CDR1 as SGHRS and CDR2 as YFSETQ. V gave up 0 bases and J gave up 6 bases, with 0 bases separating them. In DNA, the CDR3 is TGCGCCAGCAGCTTGGCCGGGGAGCTGTTTTTT. It translates to CASSLAGELFF.

CDR3 DNA sequence: TGTGCCAGCAGCTTAGTGGGCAACCCGAACACTGAAGCTTTCTTT. Translated: CASSLVGNPNTEAFF. V and J are TRBV7-2 and TRBJ1-1, with D hard to call. The germline V gene encodes CDR1 SGHTA and CDR2 FQGNSA. This CDR3 region has 15 residues. Trimming shortened V by 1 base and J by 1 base, and 10 bases separated the two germline ends.

The J gene is TRBJ2-1, the V gene TRBV7-6, with D possibly matching TRBD1 (6 bases). Germline V CDR1 and CDR2: SGHVS, FNYEAQ. The CDR3 contains 16 residues. V gave up 4 bases and J gave up 0 bases, with 13 bases separating them. The CDR3 region is CASSYRQVSSYNEQFF. The CDR3 DNA reads TGTGCCAGCAGCTACAGACAGGTCAGCTCCTACAATGAGCAGTTCTTC.

This clone was seen only a few times. The gene calls are TRBV6-6 and TRBJ2-2; 8 bases map to TRBD1. The germline V gene has CDR1 MNHNY and CDR2 SVGAGI (reference sequence). The CDR3 has 15 residues. V gave up 6 bases and J gave up 4 bases; unmatched junction bases: 7. The CDR3 here is CASRAGTGGTGELFF. The CDR3 nucleotides are TGTGCCAGCAGAGCCGGGACAGGCGGCACCGGGGAGCTGTTTTTT.

This CDR3 is CASSTSAGGAYEQYF. CDR3 bases: TGTGCCAGCAGCACTTCCGCAGGGGGAGCCTACGAGCAGTACTTC. The rearrangement uses TRBV28 and TRBJ2-7; TRBD1 aligns across 7 bases. Per the germline V gene, CDR1 is MDHEN and CDR2 is SYDVKM. The CDR3 covers 15 residues. V gave up 6 bases and J gave up 2 bases; unmatched junction bases: 10.

The CDR3 sequence is CATGIGGGYTF. Here the CDR3 DNA reads TGTGCCACCGGGATCGGGGGTGGCTACACCTTC. The chain links TRBV21-1 to TRBJ1-2. TRBV21-1 is deemed a pseudogene. The CDR3 runs to 11 residues.

The chain is built from TRBV5-1 and TRBJ1-5; D not resolved. The length of the CDR3 is 16 residues. V was shortened by 2 bases and J by 4 bases, with 16 bases between the two germline ends. Germline V CDR1 and CDR2: SGHRS, YFSETQ. The CDR3 loop reads CASSFGGSDLNQPQHF. For the CDR3, the DNA is TGCGCCAGCAGCTTCGGTGGATCTGACCTTAATCAGCCCCAGCATTTT.